This T cell receptor beta chain comes out of a study of T cells in localized non-small cell lung cancer. The assay was immunoSEQ multiplex PCR, and TCRdb's table has in-frame clones only and misses some. The profile covers under 70,000 clones, with about nine tenths appearing a single time and about 4.8% taken by the ten largest. A word on this clone: The antigen is unknown. At the DNA level, this CDR3 is encoded by other sequences in the same sample as well.

Whole-study results and caveats: As only one tumor region underwent sequencing, heterogeneity remains possible.

V gave up 2 bases and J gave up 5 bases, with 4 bases separating them. Germline CDR1 and CDR2: MNHNY and SVGAGI (reference sequence). This CDR3 has 13 amino acids. Sequenced material: peripheral blood, taken before any cancer treatment. This sequence was found in a woman aged 35 to 75 with stage I lung adenocarcinoma. The genes are TRBV6-6 and TRBJ1-6; the D is unclear. The CDR3 reads CASSYGDNSPLHF. CDR3 nucleotides: TGTGCCAGCAGTTACGGCGATAATTCACCCCTCCACTTT.